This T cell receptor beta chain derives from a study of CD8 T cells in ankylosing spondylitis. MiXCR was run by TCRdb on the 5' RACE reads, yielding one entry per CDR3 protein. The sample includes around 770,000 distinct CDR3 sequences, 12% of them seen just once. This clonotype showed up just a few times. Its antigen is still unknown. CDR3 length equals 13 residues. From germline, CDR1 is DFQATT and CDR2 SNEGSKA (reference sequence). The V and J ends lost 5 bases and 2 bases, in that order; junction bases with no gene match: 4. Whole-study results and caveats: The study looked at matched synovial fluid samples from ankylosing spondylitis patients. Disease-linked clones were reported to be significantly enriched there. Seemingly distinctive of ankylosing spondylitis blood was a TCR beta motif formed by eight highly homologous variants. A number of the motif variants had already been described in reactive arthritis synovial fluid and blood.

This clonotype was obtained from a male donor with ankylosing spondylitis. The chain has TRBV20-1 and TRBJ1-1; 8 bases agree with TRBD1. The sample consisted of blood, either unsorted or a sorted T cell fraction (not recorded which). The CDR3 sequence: CSAQGAPNTEAFF. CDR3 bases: TGCAGTGCTCAGGGGGCCCCCAACACTGAAGCTTTCTTT.